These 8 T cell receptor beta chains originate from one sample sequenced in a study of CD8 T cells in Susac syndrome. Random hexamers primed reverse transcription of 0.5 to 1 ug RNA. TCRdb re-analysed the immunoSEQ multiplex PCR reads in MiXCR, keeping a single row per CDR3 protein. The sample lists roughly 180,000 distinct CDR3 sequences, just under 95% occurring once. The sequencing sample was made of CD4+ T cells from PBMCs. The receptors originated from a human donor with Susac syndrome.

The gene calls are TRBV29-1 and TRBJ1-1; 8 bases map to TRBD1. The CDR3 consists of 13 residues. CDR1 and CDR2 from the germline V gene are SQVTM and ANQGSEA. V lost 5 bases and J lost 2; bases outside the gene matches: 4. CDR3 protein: CSVSTGGNTEAFF. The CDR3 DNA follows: TGCAGCGTTTCCACAGGGGGTAACACTGAAGCTTTCTTT.

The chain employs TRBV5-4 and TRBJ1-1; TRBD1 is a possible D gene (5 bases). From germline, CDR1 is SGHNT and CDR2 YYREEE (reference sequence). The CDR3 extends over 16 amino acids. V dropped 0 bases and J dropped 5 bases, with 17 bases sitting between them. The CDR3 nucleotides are TGTGCCAGCAGCTTGGACAGACTTGTGTCAGGGACTGAAGCTTTCTTT. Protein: CASSLDRLVSGTEAFF.

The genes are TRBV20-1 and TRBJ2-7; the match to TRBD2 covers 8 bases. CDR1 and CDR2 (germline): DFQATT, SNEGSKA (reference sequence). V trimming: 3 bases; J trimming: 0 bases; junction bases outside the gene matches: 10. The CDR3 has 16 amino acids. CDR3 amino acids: CSASPRLAGLSYEQYF. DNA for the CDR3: TGCAGTGCTAGTCCTCGTCTAGCGGGCCTCTCCTACGAGCAGTACTTC.

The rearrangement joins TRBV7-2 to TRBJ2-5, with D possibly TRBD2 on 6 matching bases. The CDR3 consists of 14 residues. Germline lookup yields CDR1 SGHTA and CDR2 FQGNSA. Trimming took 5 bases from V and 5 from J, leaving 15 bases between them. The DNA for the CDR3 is TGTGCCAGCAGCACTTTGGCGGGGTCGGAGACCCAGTACTTC. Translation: CASSTLAGSETQYF.

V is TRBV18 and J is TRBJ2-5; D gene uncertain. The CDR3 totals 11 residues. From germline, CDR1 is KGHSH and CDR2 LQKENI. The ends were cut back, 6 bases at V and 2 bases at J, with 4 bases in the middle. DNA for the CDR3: TGTGCCAGCTCGCCTCAAGAGACCCAGTACTTC. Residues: CASSPQETQYF.

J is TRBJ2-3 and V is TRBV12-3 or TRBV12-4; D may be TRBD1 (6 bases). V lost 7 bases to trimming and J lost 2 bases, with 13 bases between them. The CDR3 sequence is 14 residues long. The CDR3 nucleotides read TGTGCCAGCACCCAGGGGCTACCCACAGATACGCAGTATTTT. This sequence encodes CASTQGLPTDTQYF.

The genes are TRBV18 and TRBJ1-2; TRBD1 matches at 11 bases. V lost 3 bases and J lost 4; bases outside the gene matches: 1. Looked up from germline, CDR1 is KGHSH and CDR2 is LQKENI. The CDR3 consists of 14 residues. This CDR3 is CASSPGTGGYGYTF. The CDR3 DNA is TGTGCCAGCTCACCCGGGACAGGGGGCTATGGCTACACCTTC.

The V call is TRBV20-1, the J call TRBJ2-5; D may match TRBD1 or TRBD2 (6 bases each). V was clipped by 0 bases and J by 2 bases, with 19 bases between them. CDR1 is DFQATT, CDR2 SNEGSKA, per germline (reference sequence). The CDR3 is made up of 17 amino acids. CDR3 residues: CSARDPVRGQGQETQYF. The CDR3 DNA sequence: TGCAGTGCTAGAGATCCAGTACGGGGGCAGGGGCAAGAGACCCAGTACTTC.